The 30 T cell receptor beta chains below all came from one sample that was sequenced in a study of T-cell reconstitution after alpha-beta-depleted transplantation in children. A library of TCRbeta sequences, prepared with unique molecular identifiers, was generated. Each CDR3 protein is one row after TCRdb ran MiXCR on the PCR reads. This table has about 250,000 distinct CDR3 sequences, 24% appearing once. Sequenced material: PBMCs, mostly from graft donor cells, taken 360 days after TCRalphabeta/CD19-depleted stem cell transplant. These receptors originate from a female patient aged 2-15 years who had a stem cell transplant for congenital amegakaryocytic thrombocytopenia, so the T cells may come from the graft donor.

This clonotype appeared a few times. V usage is TRBV20-1 and J usage is TRBJ2-2; D perhaps matches TRBD1 (5 bases). CDR1 DFQATT and CDR2 SNEGSKA come from the germline V gene (reference sequence). CDR3 length: 14 amino acids. V was cut by 3 bases and J by 6 bases, with 14 bases left in between. The CDR3 DNA follows: TGCAGTGCTAGGAAACAGGTCGAATCCGGGGAGCTGTTTTTT. This codes for CSARKQVESGELFF.

The chain couples TRBV29-1 to TRBJ2-3, with 14 nucleotides matching TRBD2. V lost 7 bases to trimming and J lost 10 bases; unmatched junction nucleotides: 7. The germline V gene has CDR1 SQVTM and CDR2 ANQGSEA. The CDR3 has 13 amino acids. CDR3 nucleotides: TGCAGCGCCGGGACTAGCGGGAGTGGGGCGCAGTATTTT. It encodes CSAGTSGSGAQYF.

The rearrangement joins TRBV29-1 to TRBJ2-3, with 7 bases aligning to TRBD2. Per germline, CDR1 SQVTM and CDR2 ANQGSEA. The CDR3 has 13 residues. J was trimmed by 0 bases and V by 7 bases; bases with no gene match: 4. As DNA, the CDR3 is TGCAGCGCCCCGGGGGGAAGCACAGATACGCAGTATTTT. Its translation is CSAPGGSTDTQYF.

This clonotype was found a few times. The CDR3: CASSYSRAWQLSGANVLTF. CDR3 nucleotide sequence: TGTGCCAGCAGTTACTCAAGAGCCTGGCAGCTCTCTGGGGCCAACGTCCTGACTTTC. The chain joins TRBV6-5 to TRBJ2-6; D unclear. There are 19 residues in the CDR3. V lost 0 bases, J lost 0 bases, and 15 bases lay in between. Germline values: CDR1 MNHEY, CDR2 SVGAGI.

This clonotype was picked up many times. The gene calls are TRBV6-4 and TRBJ2-3; D remains ambiguous. In germline, CDR1 is MRHNA, CDR2 SNTAGT. The V end lost 6 bases, the J end lost 8 bases, and 6 bases lay between the germline ends. This CDR3 has 10 amino acids. DNA of the CDR3: TGTGCCAGCAGGATTATTACGCAGTATTTT. Its translation is CASRIITQYF.

This clonotype was detected a few times. The genes are TRBV5-1 and TRBJ1-1; D is ambiguous. CDR1 and CDR2 (germline): SGHRS, YFSETQ. CDR3 length: 13 amino acids. Between the trimmed V and J ends, which lost 4 bases and 0 bases, there was a span of 7 bases. DNA for the CDR3: TGCGCCAGCAGCGCCCAGATGAACACTGAAGCTTTCTTT. Its translation is CASSAQMNTEAFF.

The chain employs TRBV5-1 and TRBJ2-1, with a weak D call TRBD2 (5 bases). The length of the CDR3 is 13 residues. Trimming removed 0 bases at V and 6 bases at J, with 7 bases between. The germline V gene encodes CDR1 SGHRS and CDR2 YFSETQ. CDR3 coding DNA: TGCGCCAGCAGCTTGGCCCTAGCCAATGAGCAGTTCTTC. Encoded protein: CASSLALANEQFF.

This clonotype has a handful of counts. The V call is TRBV20-1, the J call TRBJ2-5, with D perhaps TRBD1 (6 bases). This CDR3 spans 13 amino acids. Looked up from germline, CDR1 is DFQATT and CDR2 is SNEGSKA (reference sequence). Trimming left V 6 bases short and J 1 base short, with 12 bases between. Written as DNA, the CDR3 is TGCAGTGCCCACAGGGCCCCCCAAGAGACCCAGTACTTC. Its translation is CSAHRAPQETQYF.

This clonotype showed up just a few times. This chain connects TRBV5-6 to TRBJ2-3, with D possibly being TRBD1 (5 bases). V shed 1 base and J shed 1 base, with 10 bases lying between them. The CDR3 sequence is 15 residues long. The V gene's germline CDR1 is SGHDT and CDR2 YYEEEE. The chain's CDR3 is CASSLLQDGTDTQYF. CDR3 DNA: TGTGCCAGCAGCTTGTTACAGGATGGCACAGATACGCAGTATTTT. The full variable domain, in which reference TRBV5-6 and TRBJ2-3 provide the parts outside the CDR3, is DAGVTQSPTHLIKTRGQQVTLRCSPKSGHDTVSWYQQALGQGPQFIFQYYEEEERQRGNFPDRFSGHQFPNYSSELNVNALLLGDSALYLCASSLLQDGTDTQYFGPGTRLTVL.

V gene TRBV6-1 combines with J gene TRBJ2-7; 9 nucleotides line up with TRBD1. With V trimmed by 6 bases and J by 4 bases, 7 bases remained unmatched. This CDR3 is built from 14 residues. The germline gives CDR1 MNHNS, CDR2 SASEGT. The CDR3 DNA follows: TGTGCCAGCAGACAACCGGGACAGGGTTACGAGCAGTACTTC. Amino acids: CASRQPGQGYEQYF.

This clonotype was counted a single time. A read error may account for a junction end that differs from germline. The chain employs TRBV20-1 and TRBJ2-7; the match to TRBD1 covers 7 bases. CDR1 DFQATT and CDR2 SNEGSKA come from the germline V gene (reference sequence). The CDR3 totals 16 residues. CDR3 sequence reads: CCAGSLGTVKSYEQYF. The CDR3, as DNA: TGCTGTGCTGGGTCCCTCGGGACAGTGAAATCCTACGAGCAGTACTTC.

J is TRBJ2-2 and V is TRBV5-1; the D gene is possibly TRBD1 (6 bases). Germline V gene lookup returns CDR1 SGHRS and CDR2 YFSETQ. Trimming left V 4 bases short and J 4 bases short, with 11 bases between. The CDR3 has 14 amino acids. CDR3 amino acids: CASSPTTGTGELFF. CDR3 DNA: TGCGCCAGCAGCCCTACGACAGGCACCGGGGAGCTGTTTTTT.

This clonotype was counted between two and nine times. This sequence joins TRBV5-1 and TRBJ1-4; D is perhaps TRBD1 (5 bases). CDR1 is SGHRS and CDR2 is YFSETQ in the germline V gene. The CDR3 length is 15 residues. The V end was cut by 4 bases, the J end by 8 bases, with 18 bases between. The CDR3 here is CASSRAPGLEEKLFF. Written as DNA, the CDR3 is TGCGCCAGCAGCCGCGCACCGGGACTAGAGGAAAAACTGTTTTTT. Based on the CDR3 plus reference TRBV5-1 and TRBJ1-4, the full variable domain is KAGVTQTPRYLIKTRGQQVTLSCSPISGHRSVSWYQQTPGQGLQFLFEYFSETQRNKGNFPGRFSGRQFSNSRSEMNVSTLELGDSALYLCASSRAPGLEEKLFFGSGTQLSVL.

V is TRBV3-1 and J is TRBJ1-1, with D possibly matching TRBD1 (6 bases). Germline CDR1 reads LGHDT; CDR2 reads YNNKEL (reference sequence). V lost 8 bases to trimming and J lost 3 bases, with 10 bases between them. The CDR3 loop spans 12 amino acids. The chain's CDR3 is CASGDKDTEAFF. The CDR3, as DNA: TGTGCCAGCGGGGACAAAGACACTGAAGCTTTCTTT.

The V gene is TRBV5-1, the J gene TRBJ2-1; possibly TRBD1 for D (8 bases). The CDR3 totals 19 residues. Trimming removed 2 bases at V and 5 bases at J, with 26 bases between. Germline CDR1 is SGHRS and CDR2 is YFSETQ. CDR3 DNA: TGCGCCAGCAGCTTTCCAGGGGGCGGCGGGCTAGCGGCGAACAATGAGCAGTTCTTC. As protein: CASSFPGGGGLAANNEQFF. Drawing the rest from reference TRBV5-1 and TRBJ2-1, the complete variable domain is KAGVTQTPRYLIKTRGQQVTLSCSPISGHRSVSWYQQTPGQGLQFLFEYFSETQRNKGNFPGRFSGRQFSNSRSEMNVSTLELGDSALYLCASSFPGGGGLAANNEQFFGPGTRLTVL.

This clonotype appeared a single time. This chain connects TRBV5-4 to TRBJ2-2; D possibly corresponds to TRBD2 (5 bases). From germline, CDR1 is SGHNT and CDR2 YYREEE (reference sequence). V was clipped by 0 bases and J by 6 bases, with 18 bases between them. This CDR3 is 17 amino acids long. The CDR3 bases are TGTGCCAGCAGCTTGGTCCCGGGATCTCCAAAGGCCGGGGAGCTGTTTTTT. Translated, it gives CASSLVPGSPKAGELFF.

The chain uses TRBV7-2 and TRBJ1-1; D call uncertain. This CDR3 has 13 amino acids. The germline gives CDR1 SGHTA, CDR2 FQGNSA. V was pared by 0 bases and J by 4 bases, with 6 bases between. CDR3 DNA sequence: TGTGCCAGCAGCTTAGCCCAGGTCACTGAAGCTTTCTTT. It codes for CASSLAQVTEAFF.

The table lists this clonotype with many counts. The chain uses TRBV28 and TRBJ2-5, with 8 nucleotides matching TRBD2. V shed 6 bases, J shed 3 bases, and the junction held 12 bases outside the gene matches. CDR1 is MDHEN and CDR2 is SYDVKM in the germline V gene. The CDR3 is made up of 16 amino acids. The CDR3 spells CASSRPGGAQEETQYF. In DNA, the CDR3 is TGTGCCAGCAGCCGCCCGGGGGGGGCACAAGAAGAGACCCAGTACTTC.

This clonotype showed up just a few times. V usage is TRBV3-1 and J usage is TRBJ2-7, with a possible D match to TRBD1 (6 bases). Trimming stripped 0 bases from V and 3 bases from J, with 15 bases between. Germline V gene sequence: CDR1 LGHDT, CDR2 YNNKEL (reference sequence). The CDR3 consists of 16 residues. CDR3 nucleotide sequence: TGTGCCAGCAGCCAAGATTCGAGGACAGCCTACTACGAGCAGTACTTC. It encodes CASSQDSRTAYYEQYF.

The chain couples TRBV4-3 to TRBJ2-7; 14 positions agree with TRBD2. The CDR3 is made up of 16 amino acids. Germline CDR1 LGHNA, CDR2 YSLEER. Trimming removed 4 bases from V and 3 bases from J; junction bases left unmatched: 5. CDR3: CASSPRTSGRFYEQYF. In DNA, the CDR3 is TGCGCCAGCAGCCCCCGGACTAGCGGGAGGTTCTACGAGCAGTACTTC.

This clonotype was recorded a few times. This chain uses TRBV21-1 with TRBJ2-1. TRBV21-1 is a known pseudogene. The CDR3 length is 15 residues. The CDR3 DNA reads as TGTGCCAGCAGCAAATTCAACGACACCGACAATGAGCAGTTCTTC. Translated, it gives CASSKFNDTDNEQFF.

This chain links TRBV10-3 with TRBJ2-5; D possibly uses TRBD1 or TRBD2 (6 bases each). Germline V gene data show CDR1 as ENHRY and CDR2 as SYGVKD. V dropped 2 bases and J dropped 2 bases, with 9 bases sitting between them. This CDR3 is built from 14 residues. CDR3: CAISEGGQQETQYF. CDR3 coding DNA: TGTGCCATCAGTGAGGGGGGGCAACAAGAGACCCAGTACTTC.

The chain joins TRBV19 to TRBJ2-7, with 7 nucleotides matching TRBD1. The J segment lost 1 base and the V segment lost 3 bases, leaving 6 bases of the junction unmatched. The CDR3 runs 15 residues. Germline lookup yields CDR1 LNHDA and CDR2 SQIVND (reference sequence). The CDR3 loop is CASSITGQPSYEQYF. CDR3 DNA: TGTGCCAGTAGTATTACGGGACAGCCGTCCTACGAGCAGTACTTC.

A few counts support this clonotype. The chain carries TRBV5-1 and TRBJ2-7, with a possible D match to TRBD1 (6 bases). Per germline, CDR1 SGHRS and CDR2 YFSETQ. V gave up 5 bases and J gave up 4 bases, with 16 bases separating them. The CDR3 contains 14 residues. The CDR3 DNA follows: TGCGCCAGCAGGACCGGGACACACGTTTACGAGCAGTACTTC. Amino acids: CASRTGTHVYEQYF. The full variable domain, rest sourced from reference TRBV5-1 and TRBJ2-7, is KAGVTQTPRYLIKTRGQQVTLSCSPISGHRSVSWYQQTPGQGLQFLFEYFSETQRNKGNFPGRFSGRQFSNSRSEMNVSTLELGDSALYLCASRTGTHVYEQYFGPGTRLTVT.

The chain recombines TRBV6-1 with TRBJ1-1; D remains unclear. The CDR3 runs to 14 residues. Trimming took 6 bases from V and 0 from J, leaving 11 bases between them. Germline V gene sequence: CDR1 MNHNS, CDR2 SASEGT. The CDR3 DNA follows: TGTGCCAGCAGCGTGGACCGCATGAACACTGAAGCTTTCTTT. Protein: CASSVDRMNTEAFF.

This chain connects TRBV10-3 to TRBJ2-3; unclear D gene. The V end lost 7 bases, the J end lost 6 bases, and 8 bases lay between the germline ends. CDR3 length equals 11 residues. Germline loops: CDR1 ENHRY, CDR2 SYGVKD. The DNA for the CDR3 is TGTGCCATCACCGCCGCGGATACGCAGTATTTT. It is translated as CAITAADTQYF.

This clonotype was observed a few times. V and J are TRBV10-3 and TRBJ2-1, with D tentatively TRBD1 or TRBD2 (5 bases each). Between the trimmed V and J ends, which lost 4 bases and 9 bases, there was a span of 16 bases. The CDR3 consists of 14 residues. Germline V gives CDR1 ENHRY, CDR2 SYGVKD. The CDR3 loop is CAISGKWDGGEQFF. For the CDR3, the DNA is TGTGCCATCAGTGGGAAGTGGGACGGTGGTGAGCAGTTCTTC.

The V and J genes are TRBV12-3 or TRBV12-4 and TRBJ2-3; D is possibly TRBD1 (6 bases). Trimming removed 6 bases at V and 3 bases at J, with 16 bases between. This CDR3 region has 15 residues. CDR3 loop: CASSTPRTETDTQYF. CDR3 nucleotides: TGTGCCAGCAGCACCCCTCGGACAGAGACAGATACGCAGTATTTT.

The table lists this clonotype with a few counts. The chain joins TRBV7-9 to TRBJ2-1; TRBD2 is a possible D gene (6 bases). The CDR3 has 13 residues. The V gene lost 5 bases and the J gene lost 4 bases, with 9 bases spanning the gap. Germline loops: CDR1 SEHNR, CDR2 FQNEAQ (reference sequence). CDR3 loop: CASSKGLYNEQFF. CDR3 nucleotides: TGTGCCAGCAGCAAGGGACTTTACAATGAGCAGTTCTTC.

CDR3 in DNA: TGCGCCAGCAGCCACCTAGCGGGAATACCCGGGGAGCTGTTTTTT. Translation: CASSHLAGIPGELFF. The V and J genes are TRBV4-1 and TRBJ2-2; 9 nucleotides match TRBD2. Trimming at V came to 3 bases and at J to 6 bases, leaving 5 bases not matched to a gene. The CDR3 is 15 amino acids. From germline, CDR1 is MGHRA and CDR2 YSYEKL.